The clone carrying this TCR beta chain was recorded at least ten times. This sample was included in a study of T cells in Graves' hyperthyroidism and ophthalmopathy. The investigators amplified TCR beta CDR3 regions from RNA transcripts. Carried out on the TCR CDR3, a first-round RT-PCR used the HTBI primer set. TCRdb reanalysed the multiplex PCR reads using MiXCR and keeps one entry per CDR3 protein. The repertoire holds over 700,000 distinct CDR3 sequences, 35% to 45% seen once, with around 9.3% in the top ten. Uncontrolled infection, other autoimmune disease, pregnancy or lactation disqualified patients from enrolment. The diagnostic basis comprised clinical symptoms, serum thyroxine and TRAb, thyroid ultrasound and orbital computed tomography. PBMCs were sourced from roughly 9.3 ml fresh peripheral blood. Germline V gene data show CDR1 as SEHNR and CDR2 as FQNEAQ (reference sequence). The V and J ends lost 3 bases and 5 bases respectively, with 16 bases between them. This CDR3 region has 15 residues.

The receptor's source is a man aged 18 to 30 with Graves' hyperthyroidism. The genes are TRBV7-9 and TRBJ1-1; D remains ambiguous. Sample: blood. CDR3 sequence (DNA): TGTGCCAGCAGCTTTCGGAGGCAGGAGGGTACTGAAGCTTTCTTT. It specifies CASSFRRQEGTEAFF.